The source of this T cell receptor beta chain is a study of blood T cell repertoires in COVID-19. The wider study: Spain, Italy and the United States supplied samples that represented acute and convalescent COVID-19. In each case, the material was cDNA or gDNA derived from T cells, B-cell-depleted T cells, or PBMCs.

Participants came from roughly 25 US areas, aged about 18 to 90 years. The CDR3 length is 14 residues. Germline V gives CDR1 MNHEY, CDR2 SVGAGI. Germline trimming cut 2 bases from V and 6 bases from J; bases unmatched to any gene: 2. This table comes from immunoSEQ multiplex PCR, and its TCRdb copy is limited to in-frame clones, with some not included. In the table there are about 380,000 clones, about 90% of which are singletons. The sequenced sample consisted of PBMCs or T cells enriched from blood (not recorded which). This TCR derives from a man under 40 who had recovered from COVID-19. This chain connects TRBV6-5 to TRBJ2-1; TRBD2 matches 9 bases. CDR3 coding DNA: TGTGCCAGCAGTTACGGCGGGGGGGCCAATGAGCAGTTCTTC. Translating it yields CASSYGGGANEQFF.